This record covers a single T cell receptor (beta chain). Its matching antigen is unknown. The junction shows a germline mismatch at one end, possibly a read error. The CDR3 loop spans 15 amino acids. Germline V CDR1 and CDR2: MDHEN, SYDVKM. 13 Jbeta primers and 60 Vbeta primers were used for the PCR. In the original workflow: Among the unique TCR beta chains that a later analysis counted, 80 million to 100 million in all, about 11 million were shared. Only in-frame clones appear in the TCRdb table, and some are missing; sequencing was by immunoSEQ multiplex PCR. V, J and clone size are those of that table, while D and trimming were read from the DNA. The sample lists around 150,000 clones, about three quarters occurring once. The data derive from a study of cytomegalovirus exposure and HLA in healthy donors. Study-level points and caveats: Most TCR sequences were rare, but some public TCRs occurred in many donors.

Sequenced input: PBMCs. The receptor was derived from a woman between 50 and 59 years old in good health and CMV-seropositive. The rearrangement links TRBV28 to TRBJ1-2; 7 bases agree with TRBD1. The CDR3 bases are TGTGCCTGCAGGGGGTCGGGGGGGGCTAACTATGGCTACACCTTC. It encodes CACRGSGGANYGYTF.